The clone carrying this T cell receptor (beta chain) was detected only a few times. The target antigen is unknown. This specimen belongs to a study of T-cell reconstitution after alpha-beta-depleted transplantation in children. TCRbeta library construction was performed incorporating unique molecular identifiers. TCRdb re-analysed the PCR reads in MiXCR, keeping a single row per CDR3 protein. The sample lists 900,000 or so distinct CDR3 sequences, under 20% occurring once. CDR3 length: 15 amino acids. V lost 8 bases and J lost 3, with 17 bases in between. Overall study findings and caveats: By one year post-transplant, T-cell counts and diversity largely arose from T cells that were newly produced. Several hundred rapidly expanded clones from non-depleted graft cells reportedly supplied alpha-beta T cells about two months post-transplant. Some patients showed high day-60 TCRbeta diversity, which derived from surviving recipient T cells and thymic progenitors.

The clonotype was recovered from a male patient aged 10-17 years who had a stem cell transplant for acute lymphoblastic leukemia, so the T cells may come from the graft donor. The sequencing here drew on PBMCs, mostly from graft donor cells, taken 360 days after TCRalphabeta/CD19-depleted stem cell transplant. This rearrangement joins TRBV12-3 or TRBV12-4 to TRBJ2-1; D is tentatively TRBD1 or TRBD2 (5 bases each). CDR3 nucleotide sequence: TGTGCCAGCGGTAACAGGAGGACCATCTACAATGAGCAGTTCTTC. Amino acid sequence: CASGNRRTIYNEQFF.